The 11 T cell receptor beta chains below come from one sample, sequenced in a study of early T cells in non-severe SARS-CoV-2 infection. MiXCR, applied by TCRdb to the 5' RACE reads, yields one record per CDR3 protein. The sample records 20,000 to 25,000 distinct CDR3 sequences, about 5.6% being singletons. Source material: whole blood. Every receptor here comes from an adult who was a healthcare worker with PCR-confirmed SARS-CoV-2 infection or an uninfected control (not recorded which).

This sequence joins TRBV18 and TRBJ2-3, with a tentative D call TRBD2 (6 bases). The CDR3 loop spans 13 amino acids. Germline CDR1 reads KGHSH; CDR2 reads LQKENI. Between the trimmed V and J ends, which lost 6 bases and 1 base, there was a span of 8 bases. The DNA of the CDR3 is TGTGCCAGCTCCCGCGGGGGCACAGATACGCAGTATTTT. Amino acid sequence: CASSRGGTDTQYF.

The V and J genes are TRBV6-5 and TRBJ1-1; no firm D call. Per germline, CDR1 MNHEY and CDR2 SVGAGI. The CDR3 contains 16 residues. Trimming shortened V by 6 bases and J by 0 bases, and 17 bases separated the two germline ends. The CDR3 DNA is TGTGCCAGCAGAACGACGGGCGCGGGGTTGAACACTGAAGCTTTCTTT. Amino acid sequence: CASRTTGAGLNTEAFF.

Ten or more counts support this clonotype. The gene calls are TRBV11-2 and TRBJ2-1; 8 positions match TRBD2. V was clipped by 5 bases and J by 5 bases; unmatched bases: 8. The CDR3 covers 15 residues. CDR1 is SGHAT, CDR2 FQNNGV, per germline. CDR3 sequence: CASSARAGGNNEQFF. The CDR3 coding sequence is TGTGCCAGCAGCGCCCGGGCGGGAGGCAACAATGAGCAGTTCTTC. Looking up the rest from reference TRBV11-2 and TRBJ2-1 gives the full variable domain: EAGVAQSPRYKIIEKRQSVAFWCNPISGHATLYWYQQILGQGPKLLIQFQNNGVVDDSQLPKDRFSAERLKGVDSTLKIQPAKLEDSAVYLCASSARAGGNNEQFFGPGTRLTVL.

In this sample, this clonotype turned up a few times. The V call is TRBV13, the J call TRBJ2-1; D is unclear. Trimming pared 6 bases from V and 3 bases from J, leaving 9 bases between. CDR3 length equals 13 residues. CDR1 and CDR2 from the germline V gene are PRHDT and FYEKMQ (reference sequence). The CDR3 region has the DNA TGTGCCAGCAGACTTAGTTTCTACAATGAGCAGTTCTTC. Protein sequence: CASRLSFYNEQFF.

This clonotype was seen repeatedly, ten times or more. V gene TRBV11-3 combines with J gene TRBJ2-7, with D hard to call. This CDR3 is 11 amino acids long. The germline V gene encodes CDR1 SGHNT and CDR2 YENEEA. The germline V and J ends were trimmed by 3 bases and 4 bases, with 4 bases remaining between them. As DNA, the CDR3 is TGTGCCAGCAGCTTCAGGTACGAGCAGTACGTC. Translated: CASSFRYEQYV.

This clonotype showed up many times. CDR3 coding DNA: TGTGCCACCAGTGACGTAGGGCAGAACAATGAGCAGTTCTTC. Translated, it gives CATSDVGQNNEQFF. This sequence joins TRBV24-1 and TRBJ2-1, with D hard to call. The V gene's germline CDR1 is KGHDR and CDR2 SFDVKD. This CDR3 is built from 14 residues. V was cut by 4 bases and J by 5 bases, with 11 bases left in between.

This clonotype came up many times. The chain combines TRBV5-1 with TRBJ2-1; TRBD2 aligns across 8 bases. The V and J ends lost 4 bases and 9 bases, in that order; junction bases with no gene match: 6. The CDR3 is 13 amino acids. From germline, CDR1 is SGHRS and CDR2 YFSETQ. DNA of the CDR3: TGCGCCAGCAGCCAAGGTAGCGGGGCTGAGCAGTTCTTC. Its translation is CASSQGSGAEQFF. Drawing the rest from reference TRBV5-1 and TRBJ2-1, the complete variable domain is KAGVTQTPRYLIKTRGQQVTLSCSPISGHRSVSWYQQTPGQGLQFLFEYFSETQRNKGNFPGRFSGRQFSNSRSEMNVSTLELGDSALYLCASSQGSGAEQFFGPGTRLTVL.

This clonotype was recorded at least ten times. This sequence joins TRBV9 and TRBJ2-5; 8 bases are shared with TRBD1. The V gene's germline CDR1 is SGDLS and CDR2 YYNGEE. The CDR3 is made up of 14 amino acids. V shed 1 base, J shed 7 bases, and the junction held 6 bases outside the gene matches. The DNA of the CDR3 is TGTGCCAGCAGCGTACCCGTGCAGGGGGCGACCCAGTACTTC. Protein product: CASSVPVQGATQYF. The full variable domain, in which reference TRBV9 and TRBJ2-5 provide the parts outside the CDR3, is DSGVTQTPKHLITATGQRVTLRCSPRSGDLSVYWYQQSLDQGLQFLIQYYNGEERAKGNILERFSAQQFPDLHSELNLSSLELGDSALYFCASSVPVQGATQYFGPGTRLLVL.

This clonotype was picked up many times. The chain recombines TRBV29-1 with TRBJ2-5; 9 nucleotides agree with TRBD2. Germline CDR1 reads SQVTM; CDR2 reads ANQGSEA. The CDR3 has 12 residues. J was trimmed by 8 bases and V by 3 bases; bases with no gene match: 4. CDR3 residues: CSVELAGDTQYF. The CDR3 nucleotides read TGCAGCGTTGAGTTAGCGGGAGACACCCAGTACTTC.

This clonotype has a count of ten or more. The chain combines TRBV29-1 with TRBJ1-2; maybe TRBD1 (5 bases). Germline CDR1 is SQVTM and CDR2 is ANQGSEA. V shed 1 base and J shed 2 bases, with 14 bases lying between them. The CDR3 is made up of 15 amino acids. CDR3 protein: CSVEAQGRSNYGYTF. In DNA, the CDR3 is TGCAGCGTTGAAGCGCAGGGTCGATCGAACTATGGCTACACCTTC.

This clonotype turned up a few times. The chain has TRBV6-2 or TRBV6-3 and TRBJ2-6; maybe TRBD1 (6 bases). V dropped 2 bases and J dropped 11 bases, with 13 bases sitting between them. The CDR3 has 14 residues. The germline V gene has CDR1 MNHEY and CDR2 SVGEGT. CDR3 in amino acids: CASSYGQRPYVLTF. The CDR3 coding sequence is TGTGCCAGCAGTTACGGACAGCGTCCGTACGTCCTGACTTTC.